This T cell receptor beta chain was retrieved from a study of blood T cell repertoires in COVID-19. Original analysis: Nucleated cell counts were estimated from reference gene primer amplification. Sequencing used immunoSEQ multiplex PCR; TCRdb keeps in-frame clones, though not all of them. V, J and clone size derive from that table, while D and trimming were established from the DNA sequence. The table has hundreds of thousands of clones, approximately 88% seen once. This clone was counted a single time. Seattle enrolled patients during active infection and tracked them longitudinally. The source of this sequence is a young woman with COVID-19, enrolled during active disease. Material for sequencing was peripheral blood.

This CDR3 reads CASSLWAGAGELFF. CDR3 bases: TGTGCCAGCAGTTTATGGGCGGGAGCCGGGGAGCTGTTTTTT. The chain combines TRBV27 with TRBJ2-2; TRBD2 matches 7 bases. Per germline, CDR1 MNHEY and CDR2 SMNVEV (reference sequence). The CDR3 covers 14 residues. Unmatched junction bases numbered 2, after V lost 1 base and J lost 6 bases.